These T cell receptor beta chains were read from a single sample in a study of blood T cell repertoires in COVID-19. TCRdb keeps only in-frame clones here, not all; method: immunoSEQ multiplex PCR. The repertoire consists of about 300,000 clones, with around 90% occurring once and the leading ten covering about 5%. The sequenced material came from PBMCs or T cells enriched from blood (not recorded which). These receptors all stem from a man in his 60s who had recovered from COVID-19. Each CDR3 is given with its conserved first and last residue. A D gene is named only where the DNA matches it firmly. Size is stated for part of the rows, as once, few or many counts, or as a class when the clone is expanded.

few	TRBJ1-5	TRBV28	NA	TGTGCCAGCAGTTCCCCCCTGGGGGGGGGCCAGCCCCAGCATTTT	CASSSPLGGGQPQHF
NA	TRBJ2-2	TRBV5-1	TRBD2	TGCGCTAGCACCCAACTAGCGGCCTCGAACACCGGGGAGCTGTTTTTT	CASTQLAASNTGELFF
few	TRBJ2-7	TRBV7-2	TRBD1	TGTGCCAGCAGCTTCCGGGACAGGGGCGAGCAGTACTTC	CASSFRDRGEQYF
few	TRBJ2-3	TRBV7-2	NA	TGTGCCAGCAGCAGGAATGGGGACTTCACAGATACGCAGTATTTT	CASSRNGDFTDTQYF
NA	TRBJ1-1	TRBV19	NA	TGTGCCAGTAGTATACAGGGGAACACTGAAGCTTTCTTT	CASSIQGNTEAFF
NA	TRBJ2-7	TRBV27	TRBD2	TGTGCCAGCAGTTTACTTGGCGGGAGGGCCATCTACGAGCAGTACTTC	CASSLLGGRAIYEQYF
NA	TRBJ1-3	TRBV6-6	NA	TGTGCCAGCAGACAGGGCTCTGGAAACACCATATATTTT	CASRQGSGNTIYF
NA	TRBJ1-1	TRBV5-1	NA	TGCGCCAGCAGCTTCGGACAGACTGGTGAAGCTTTCTTT	CASSFGQTGEAFF
NA	TRBJ2-7	TRBV5-1	NA	TGCGCCAGCAGCTTGATTGCAGACTACGAGCAGTACTTC	CASSLIADYEQYF
NA	TRBJ2-5	TRBV5-1	NA	TGCGCCAGCAGCGCCGGAGCGTACCAAGAGACCCAGTACTTC	CASSAGAYQETQYF
NA	TRBJ2-5	TRBV5-4	TRBD2	TGTGCCAGCAGCCCGGGAGGTTTCCGCAGGGAAGAGACCCAGTACTTC	CASSPGGFRREETQYF
NA	TRBJ2-5	TRBV29-1	TRBD2	TGCAGCGCTGAGGGTTTGCGGGAGGCCGTTTTCGGGACCCAGTACTTC	CSAEGLREAVFGTQYF
NA	TRBJ2-5	TRBV5-4	NA	TGTGCCAGCAGCGTGGCCCGTAGAGGGGGAGAGACCCAGTACTTC	CASSVARRGGETQYF
NA	TRBJ1-2	TRBV6-5	NA	TGTGCCAGCAGTACCCCGACCGGGTCTGGTGGCTACACCTTC	CASSTPTGSGGYTF
NA	TRBJ2-5	TRBV7-2	TRBD2	TGTGCCAGCAGCTTAGTACTAGCGGGAGGCGGGAGGCAAGAGACCCAGTACTTC	CASSLVLAGGGRQETQYF
NA	TRBJ1-1	TRBV18	TRBD1	TGTGCCAGCTCACCGACAGGGGGCCCCTCATTGAACACTGAAGCTTTCTTT	CASSPTGGPSLNTEAFF
NA	TRBJ1-2	TRBV24-1	NA	TGTGCCACCAGTGATTCGACAACGGGGGGAGTCTATGGCTACACCTTC	CATSDSTTGGVYGYTF
NA	TRBJ2-5	TRBV5-6	TRBD1	TGTGCCAGCAGCGTGCAAAACAGGGGGCGGGAGACCCAGTACTTC	CASSVQNRGRETQYF
NA	TRBJ1-5	TRBV28	TRBD1	TGTGCCAGCAGTCAGCACAGGGGTAGCAATCAGCCCCAGCATTTT	CASSQHRGSNQPQHF
NA	TRBJ1-2	TRBV5-1	NA	TGCGCCAGCAGTCTCTACCCGGGGGGGTATGGCTACACCTTC	CASSLYPGGYGYTF
NA	TRBJ2-7	TRBV5-1	NA	TGCGCCAGCAGCTTCTTAGGGGGAGAGCAGTACTTC	CASSFLGGEQYF
NA	TRBJ2-7	TRBV6-5	NA	TGTGCCAGCAGAGCAACTAGTAACTACGAGCAGTACTTC	CASRATSNYEQYF
NA	TRBJ1-5	TRBV7-9	TRBD1	TGTGCCAGCAGCTTAGGGTCCGGGACAGACAATCAGCCCCAGCATTTT	CASSLGSGTDNQPQHF
NA	TRBJ2-1	TRBV9	NA	TGTGCCAGCAGCGGGAGGATCCCTAGTATTAATGAGCAGTTCTTC	CASSGRIPSINEQFF
NA	TRBJ2-5	TRBV18	NA	TGTGCCAGCTCACCACGAGGGGGCCAAGAGACCCAGTACTTC	CASSPRGGQETQYF
NA	TRBJ1-1	TRBV29-1	NA	TGCAGCGTTGGGGACACGGATATCAACACTGAAGCTTTCTTT	CSVGDTDINTEAFF
NA	TRBJ1-6	TRBV12-3/TRBV12-4	TRBD1	TGTGCCAGCAGTTCCCCGACAGGGGGGCCCCTCCACTTT	CASSSPTGGPLHF
NA	TRBJ1-5	TRBV7-2	NA	TGTGCCAGCAGCTTGACAGGCAATCAGCCCCAGCATTTT	CASSLTGNQPQHF
many	TRBJ2-3	TRBV7-2	TRBD2	TGTGCCAGCAGCTTAGATGGACTAGCCACAGATACGCAGTATTTT	CASSLDGLATDTQYF
NA	TRBJ2-3	TRBV5-1	NA	TGCGCCAGCAGCTTGGACAGCCAAAGGAGCACAGATACGCAGTATTTT	CASSLDSQRSTDTQYF
NA	TRBJ2-7	TRBV11-2	NA	TGTGCCAGCAGCTCGGAAACAGGATACGGAAGCTACGAGCAGTACTTC	CASSSETGYGSYEQYF
NA	TRBJ1-6	TRBV6-5	NA	TGTGCCAGCAGGCGACAGGATAATTCACCCCTCCACTTT	CASRRQDNSPLHF
NA	TRBJ1-2	TRBV2	TRBD1	TGTGCCAGTTCGACAGGGGTTAACTATGGCTACACCTTC	CASSTGVNYGYTF
NA	TRBJ2-5	TRBV28	NA	TGTGCCAGCAGTATTGGAGGGAGGGAGACCCAGTACTTC	CASSIGGRETQYF
NA	TRBJ1-3	TRBV6-5	NA	TGTGCCAGCAGACGAGAGTCTAAAGGAAACACCATATATTTT	CASRRESKGNTIYF
NA	TRBJ2-2	TRBV28	TRBD1	TGTGCCGGACGACAGGGGGCCGAAATCGGGGAGCTGTTTTTT	CAGRQGAEIGELFF
NA	TRBJ2-7	TRBV27	NA	TGTGCCAGCAGTCCCGGCTCCTACGAGCAGTACTTC	CASSPGSYEQYF
NA	TRBJ2-7	TRBV6-5	TRBD2	TGTGCCAGCAGTCCCCGGACTAGCGGATCCTACGAGCAGTACTTC	CASSPRTSGSYEQYF
NA	TRBJ1-1	TRBV5-1	NA	TGCGCCAGCAGCTTGCCGGGGAGTGAGACTGAAGCTTTCTTT	CASSLPGSETEAFF
NA	TRBJ1-5	TRBV27	TRBD1	TGTGCCAGCAGTTTCACCTGGACAGGGGGCCTATTTGGAAATCAGCCCCAGCATTTT	CASSFTWTGGLFGNQPQHF
NA	TRBJ1-1	TRBV28	NA	TGTGCCAGCTGGGCAGGGTCTGAATCTTTCTTT	CASWAGSESFF
NA	TRBJ2-7	TRBV5-4	TRBD2	TGTGCCAGCAGCTTCCGCGCGGGAGAGGGCTACGAGCAGTACTTC	CASSFRAGEGYEQYF
once	TRBJ2-2	TRBV28	NA	TGTGCCAGCAGTTTAGCGGTGGGCGGGGAGCTGTTTTTT	CASSLAVGGELFF
NA	TRBJ2-3	TRBV6-6	TRBD2	TGTGCCAGCAGCCCCGGACTAGCGGGAGTCATAGATACGCAGTATTTT	CASSPGLAGVIDTQYF
NA	TRBJ2-4	TRBV5-1	TRBD1	TGCGCCAGCAGCTCAGGGGGCGAGGTCGACATTCAGTACTTC	CASSSGGEVDIQYF
NA	TRBJ2-5	TRBV7-9	NA	TGTGCCAGCAGCTTACAGGCAGAGACCCAGTACTTC	CASSLQAETQYF
NA	TRBJ1-2	TRBV18	TRBD1	TGTGCCAGCTCACCGCTACAGGACAGGGGAGCCTATGGCTACACCTTC	CASSPLQDRGAYGYTF
NA	TRBJ2-2	TRBV29-1	TRBD2	TGCAGCGTTGAGCTAGCGGGAGTGAACACCGGGGAGCTGTTTTTT	CSVELAGVNTGELFF
NA	TRBJ2-3	TRBV5-4	TRBD2	TGTGCCAGCAGTCCTAACCTAGCGGGAGGGCTTCATACGCAGTATTTT	CASSPNLAGGLHTQYF
once	TRBJ1-3	TRBV5-8	TRBD1	TGTGCCAGCAGCCGCGACAGGGCGGGAAACACCATATATTTT	CASSRDRAGNTIYF